This TCR beta chain derives from a study of CD8 T cells in ankylosing spondylitis. Overall study findings and caveats: Previously reported in reactive arthritis synovial fluid and blood were some of the motif variants. Eight highly homologous variants made up a TCR beta motif, and this motif appeared characteristic of ankylosing spondylitis blood.

The CDR3 is made up of 14 amino acids. CDR1 and CDR2 from the germline V gene are SEHNR and FQNEAQ (reference sequence). V shed 11 bases and J shed 4 bases, with 17 bases lying between them. TCRdb called the 5' RACE reads again in MiXCR, with one record for every CDR3 protein. The sample gives under 850,000 distinct CDR3 sequences, 15% to 20% of which show up once; 19% is in the top ten. In regard to this clonotype: Its target is unknown.

The clonotype comes from a male donor with ankylosing spondylitis. Sample: blood, either unsorted or a sorted T cell fraction (not recorded which). The chain couples TRBV7-9 to TRBJ2-2; D is perhaps TRBD2 (5 bases). CDR3 in amino acids: CAVLDLRGTGELFF. The CDR3 coding sequence is TGTGCCGTTCTGGACCTCCGGGGCACCGGGGAGCTGTTTTTT. Variable domain in full (rest from reference TRBV7-9 and TRBJ2-2): DTGVSQNPRHKITKRGQNVTFRCDPISEHNRLYWYRQTLGQGPEFLTYFQNEAQLEKSRLLSDRFSAERPKGSFSTLEIQRTEQGDSAMYLCAVLDLRGTGELFFGEGSRLTVL.